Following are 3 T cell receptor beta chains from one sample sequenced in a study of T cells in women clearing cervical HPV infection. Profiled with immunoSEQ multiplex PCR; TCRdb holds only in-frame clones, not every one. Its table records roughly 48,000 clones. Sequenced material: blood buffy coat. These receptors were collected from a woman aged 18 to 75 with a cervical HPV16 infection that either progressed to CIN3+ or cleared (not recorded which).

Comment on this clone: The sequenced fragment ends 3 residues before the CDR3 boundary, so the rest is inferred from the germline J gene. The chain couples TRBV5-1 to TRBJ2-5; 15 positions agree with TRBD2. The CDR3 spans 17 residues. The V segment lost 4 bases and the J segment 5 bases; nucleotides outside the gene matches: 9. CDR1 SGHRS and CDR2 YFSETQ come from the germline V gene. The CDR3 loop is CASSPGTSGRPGETQYF. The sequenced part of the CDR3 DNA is TGCGCCAGCAGCCCGGGGACTAGCGGGAGGCCGGGTGAGACC.

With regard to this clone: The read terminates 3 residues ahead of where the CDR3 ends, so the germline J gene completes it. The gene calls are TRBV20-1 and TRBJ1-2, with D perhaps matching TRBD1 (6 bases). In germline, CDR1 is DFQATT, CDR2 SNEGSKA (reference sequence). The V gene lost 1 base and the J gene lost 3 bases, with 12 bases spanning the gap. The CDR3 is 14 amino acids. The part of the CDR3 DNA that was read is TGCAGTGCTAGAGTCATGAGACAGGACTATGGC. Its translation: CSARVMRQDYG. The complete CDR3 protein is CSARVMRQDYGYTF.

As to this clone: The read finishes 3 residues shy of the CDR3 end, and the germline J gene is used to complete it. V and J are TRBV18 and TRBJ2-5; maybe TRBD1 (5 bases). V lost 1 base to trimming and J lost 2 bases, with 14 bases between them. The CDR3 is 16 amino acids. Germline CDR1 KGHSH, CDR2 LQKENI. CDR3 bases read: TGTGCCAGCTCACCACTACCACCAGGGCCTCAAGAGACC. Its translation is CASSPLPPGPQET. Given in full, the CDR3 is CASSPLPPGPQETQYF.